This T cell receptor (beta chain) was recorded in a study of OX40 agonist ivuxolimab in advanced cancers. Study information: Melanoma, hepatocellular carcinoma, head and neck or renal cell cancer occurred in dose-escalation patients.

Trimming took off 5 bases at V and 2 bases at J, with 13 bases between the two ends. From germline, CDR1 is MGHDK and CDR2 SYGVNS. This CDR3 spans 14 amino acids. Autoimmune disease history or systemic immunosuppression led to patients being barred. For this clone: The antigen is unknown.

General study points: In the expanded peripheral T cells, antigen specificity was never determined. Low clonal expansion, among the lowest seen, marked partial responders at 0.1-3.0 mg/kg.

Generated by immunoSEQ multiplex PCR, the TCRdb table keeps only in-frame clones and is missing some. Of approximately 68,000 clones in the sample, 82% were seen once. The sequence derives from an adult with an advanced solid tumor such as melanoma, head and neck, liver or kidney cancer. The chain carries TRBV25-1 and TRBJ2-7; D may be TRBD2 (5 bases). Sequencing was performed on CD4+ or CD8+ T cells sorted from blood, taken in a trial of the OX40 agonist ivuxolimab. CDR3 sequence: CASSRSGVTYEQYF. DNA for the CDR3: TGTGCCAGCAGTAGAAGCGGAGTAACCTACGAGCAGTACTTC.